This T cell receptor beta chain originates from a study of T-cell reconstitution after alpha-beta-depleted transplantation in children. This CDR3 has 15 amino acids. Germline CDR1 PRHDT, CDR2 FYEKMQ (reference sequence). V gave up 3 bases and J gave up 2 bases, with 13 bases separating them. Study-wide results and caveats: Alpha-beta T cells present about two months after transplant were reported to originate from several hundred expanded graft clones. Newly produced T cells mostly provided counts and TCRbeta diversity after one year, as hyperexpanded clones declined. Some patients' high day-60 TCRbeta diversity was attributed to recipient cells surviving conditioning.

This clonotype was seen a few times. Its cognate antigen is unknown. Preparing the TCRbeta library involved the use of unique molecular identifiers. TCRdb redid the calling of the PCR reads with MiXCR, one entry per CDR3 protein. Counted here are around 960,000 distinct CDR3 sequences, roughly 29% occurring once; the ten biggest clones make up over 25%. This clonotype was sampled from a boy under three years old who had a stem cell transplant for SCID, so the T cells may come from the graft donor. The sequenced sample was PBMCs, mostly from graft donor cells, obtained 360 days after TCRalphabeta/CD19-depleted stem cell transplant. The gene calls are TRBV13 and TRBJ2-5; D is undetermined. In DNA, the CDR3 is TGTGCCAGCAGCTTCATCAAGGACCTACAAGAGACCCAGTACTTC. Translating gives CASSFIKDLQETQYF.